In its sample, the clone carrying this T cell receptor beta chain was seen many times. Preparation of the TCRbeta library was carried out with unique molecular identifiers. TCRdb reanalysed the PCR reads using MiXCR and keeps one entry per CDR3 protein. The table has around 400,000 distinct CDR3 sequences, around 9.9% seen once; the top ten hold roughly 6%. This record comes from a study of T-cell reconstitution after alpha-beta-depleted transplantation in children. The germline V and J ends were trimmed by 2 bases and 2 bases, with 7 bases remaining between them. The CDR3 consists of 14 residues. The germline gives CDR1 SGHRS, CDR2 YFSETQ.

This sample comprised PBMCs from the stem cell graft donor, obtained from the stem cell graft. The chain has TRBV5-1 and TRBJ2-2; D is unresolved. The sequence derives from a human donor who donated a stem cell graft to a child with acute myeloid leukemia. The CDR3 here is CASSLTVNTGELFF. CDR3 in DNA: TGCGCCAGCAGCTTAACGGTTAACACCGGGGAGCTGTTTTTT.